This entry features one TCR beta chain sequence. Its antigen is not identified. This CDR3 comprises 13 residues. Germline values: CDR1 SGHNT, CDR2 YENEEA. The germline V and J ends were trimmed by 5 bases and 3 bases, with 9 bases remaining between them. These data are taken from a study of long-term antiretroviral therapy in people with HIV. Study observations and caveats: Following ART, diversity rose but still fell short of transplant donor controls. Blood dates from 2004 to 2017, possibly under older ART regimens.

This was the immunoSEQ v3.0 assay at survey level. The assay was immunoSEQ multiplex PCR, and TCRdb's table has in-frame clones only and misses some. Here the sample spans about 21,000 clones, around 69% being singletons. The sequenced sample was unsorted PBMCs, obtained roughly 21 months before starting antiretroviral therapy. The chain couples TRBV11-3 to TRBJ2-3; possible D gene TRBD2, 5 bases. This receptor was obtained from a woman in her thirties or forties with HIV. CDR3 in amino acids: CASSRGSTDTQYF. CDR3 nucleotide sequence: TGTGCCAGCAGCCGGGGATCTACAGATACGCAGTATTTT.